The 24 T cell receptor beta chains listed next were all sequenced from one sample in a study of CD4+ T cells in melanoma (dated by TCRdb to between 2022 and 2023). The library was generated by the immunoSEQ multiplex PCR assay. TCRdb retrieved this table from immuneACCESS and kept in-frame rearrangements only. Not all clones are present; in checked studies, unresolved V genes account for under half, and no reason is known for the remainder. Within this sample are roughly 10,000 clones, with roughly three fifths of them counted one time only. Clones ranked in the top ten supply approximately 25% of the sample. Sequencing input: cells from a culture (not recorded whether cultured in vitro). These receptors were collected from a human donor with melanoma.

The genes are TRBV30 and TRBJ1-6, with TRBD1 matching over 9 bases. Germline V gives CDR1 GTSNPN, CDR2 SVGIG (reference sequence). Trimming removed 6 bases from V and 9 bases from J; junction bases left unmatched: 9. This CDR3 is 14 amino acids long. In DNA form, the CDR3 reads TGTGCCTGCCCGACAGGGGGTGTCAGTTCACCCCTCCACTTT. Translation: CACPTGGVSSPLHF.

A few counts support this clone. The CDR3 here is CASGIDGRNYGYTF. In DNA, the CDR3 is TGCGCCAGCGGAATAGACGGGAGAAACTATGGCTACACCTTC. This chain uses TRBV5-1 with TRBJ1-2; D is uncertain. This CDR3 spans 14 amino acids. V was clipped by 7 bases and J by 2 bases, with 15 bases between them. Germline V gene data show CDR1 as SGHRS and CDR2 as YFSETQ.

This chain connects TRBV29-1 to TRBJ1-1, with D unclear. Germline V CDR1 and CDR2: SQVTM, ANQGSEA. The CDR3 totals 13 residues. The V and J ends lost 4 bases and 1 base respectively, with 10 bases between them. The CDR3 DNA is TGCAGCGTTGTCAGCTCTCAGAACACTGAAGCTTTCTTT. As protein: CSVVSSQNTEAFF.

The gene calls are TRBV27 and TRBJ2-7; D uncertain. The CDR3 runs 15 residues. V was shortened by 6 bases and J by 2 bases, with 17 bases between the two germline ends. Germline V gene lookup returns CDR1 MNHEY and CDR2 SMNVEV (reference sequence). The CDR3, as DNA: TGTGCCAGCAGCCCCGGGCCTCAACCCCCCTACGAGCAGTACTTC. As protein: CASSPGPQPPYEQYF.

The chain employs TRBV7-9 and TRBJ2-5, with TRBD1 matching 12 bases. Germline V gene data show CDR1 as SEHNR and CDR2 as FQNEAQ (reference sequence). V lost 5 bases to trimming and J lost 0 bases; unmatched junction nucleotides: 13. The CDR3 contains 19 residues. The CDR3 DNA is TGTGCCAGCAGCGCCGGGACAGGGGGCCCGATGGGGTACCAAGAGACCCAGTACTTC. Residues: CASSAGTGGPMGYQETQYF.

This chain joins TRBV5-4 and TRBJ2-7; TRBD1 is a possible D gene (6 bases). There are 14 residues in the CDR3. CDR1 SGHNT and CDR2 YYREEE come from the germline V gene (reference sequence). The V end was cut by 2 bases, the J end by 3 bases, with 12 bases between. This chain's CDR3 is CASSLQGPLYEQYF. In DNA, the CDR3 is TGTGCCAGCAGCTTACAGGGACCCCTCTACGAGCAGTACTTC.

CDR3 sequence (DNA): TGTGCCAGCTCACCGAGGGCTAGCTGGGAGACCCAGTACTTC. The encoded protein is CASSPRASWETQYF. The chain couples TRBV18 to TRBJ2-5, with D possibly being TRBD2 (5 bases). The CDR3 runs 14 residues. Trimming took off 3 bases at V and 5 bases at J, with 13 bases between the two ends. Germline V lookup: CDR1 KGHSH, CDR2 LQKENI.

The V call is TRBV7-6, the J call TRBJ1-3, with 8 bases matching TRBD1. With V trimmed by 5 bases and J by 5 bases, 5 bases remained unmatched. CDR1 is SGHVS and CDR2 is FNYEAQ in the germline V gene. The CDR3 sequence is 14 residues long. In DNA, the CDR3 is TGTGCCAGCAGCCACCGGACAGGGAGAAACACCATATATTTT. Its translation is CASSHRTGRNTIYF.

A few counts support this clone. CDR3 region: CASSKVPDRSYEQYF. DNA of the CDR3: TGTGCCAGCAGCAAAGTCCCGGACCGGTCCTACGAGCAGTACTTC. This sequence joins TRBV21-1 and TRBJ2-7. TRBV21-1 is a recognized pseudogene. The CDR3 is 15 amino acids.

In nucleotides, the CDR3 is TGTGCCAGCAGCCAAGGGCAGTATAATTCACCCCTCCACTTT. It yields the protein CASSQGQYNSPLHF. The chain uses TRBV14 and TRBJ1-6; D not certain. The CDR3 covers 14 residues. Germline assignment: CDR1 SGHDN and CDR2 FVKESK. V dropped 1 base and J dropped 4 bases, with 5 bases sitting between them.

The chain links TRBV7-9 to TRBJ2-5, with 7 bases identical to TRBD1. The CDR3 loop spans 17 amino acids. V trimming: 0 bases; J trimming: 5 bases; junction bases outside the gene matches: 12. Germline CDR1 SEHNR, CDR2 FQNEAQ (reference sequence). CDR3 sequence reads: CASSLARPTGSVETQYF. In DNA, the CDR3 is TGTGCCAGCAGCTTAGCTCGGCCGACAGGGTCAGTTGAGACCCAGTACTTC.

The chain is built from TRBV18 and TRBJ2-3; 11 nucleotides line up with TRBD2. V shed 2 bases, J shed 15 bases, and the junction held 13 bases outside the gene matches. Germline CDR1 reads KGHSH; CDR2 reads LQKENI. The CDR3 runs 15 residues. The CDR3 nucleotides read TGTGCCAGCTCACCAATGAAACTAGCGGGGGCACTCACCTATTTT. Translation gives CASSPMKLAGALTYF.

The gene calls are TRBV18 and TRBJ2-3; 8 bases line up with TRBD2. Trimming took 5 bases from V and 4 from J; bases not matched to a gene: 5. The germline V gene has CDR1 KGHSH and CDR2 LQKENI. The CDR3 length is 14 residues. In DNA form, the CDR3 reads TGTGCCAGCTCAGGCCAGCGGGGGCCAGATACGCAGTATTTT. Amino acid sequence: CASSGQRGPDTQYF.

This clone appeared a single time. The chain is built from TRBV20-1 and TRBJ1-2, with D possibly matching TRBD1 (5 bases). Germline V gene data show CDR1 as DFQATT and CDR2 as SNEGSKA (reference sequence). Trimming pared 5 bases from V and 4 bases from J, leaving 8 bases between. The CDR3 is made up of 11 amino acids. CDR3 region: CSAGGAYGYTF. The CDR3, as DNA: TGCAGTGCTGGCGGGGCCTATGGCTACACCTTC.

The rearrangement links TRBV6-6 to TRBJ2-2; 10 bases agree with TRBD1. V dropped 0 bases and J dropped 4; count of bases not matched to a gene: 2. The CDR3 loop spans 16 amino acids. Germline loops: CDR1 MNHNY, CDR2 SVGAGI (reference sequence). The CDR3 is CASSYSTGGRTGELFF. The CDR3 region has the DNA TGTGCCAGCAGTTACTCGACAGGGGGCCGCACCGGGGAGCTGTTTTTT.

The V call is TRBV19, the J call TRBJ2-7, with D unresolved. Deletions cut 4 bases from V and 6 bases from J, with 13 bases between. The germline V gene encodes CDR1 LNHDA and CDR2 SQIVND (reference sequence). This CDR3 spans 13 amino acids. CDR3 in DNA: TGTGCCAGTAGTAACGGCAGGTATGCCGAGCAGTACTTC. This translates into CASSNGRYAEQYF. The full variable domain, rest sourced from reference TRBV19 and TRBJ2-7, is DGGITQSPKYLFRKEGQNVTLSCEQNLNHDAMYWYRQDPGQGLRLIYYSQIVNDFQKGDIAEGYSVSREKKESFPLTVTSAQKNPTAFYLCASSNGRYAEQYFGPGTRLTVT.

The rearrangement joins TRBV7-9 to TRBJ1-2; 10 nucleotides line up with TRBD1. CDR3 length: 16 residues. The ends lost 5 bases at V and 0 bases at J; junction bases unmatched: 6. The germline CDR1 and CDR2 sequences are SEHNR and FQNEAQ (reference sequence). The CDR3: CASSQETGGSNYGYTF. CDR3 in DNA: TGTGCCAGCAGCCAAGAGACAGGGGGCTCTAACTATGGCTACACCTTC.

The chain recombines TRBV5-1 with TRBJ2-7; D is possibly TRBD1 (5 bases). V was cut by 4 bases and J by 4 bases, with 24 bases left in between. The CDR3 covers 17 residues. Germline CDR1 SGHRS, CDR2 YFSETQ. The CDR3 sequence is CASSIQGSPYPLYEQYF. The CDR3 nucleotides are TGCGCCAGCAGCATTCAGGGAAGCCCATACCCCTTGTACGAGCAGTACTTC. Variable domain in full (rest from reference TRBV5-1 and TRBJ2-7): KAGVTQTPRYLIKTRGQQVTLSCSPISGHRSVSWYQQTPGQGLQFLFEYFSETQRNKGNFPGRFSGRQFSNSRSEMNVSTLELGDSALYLCASSIQGSPYPLYEQYFGPGTRLTVT.

This clone showed up just once. V and J are TRBV4-2 and TRBJ1-2, with D unclear. CDR1 and CDR2 (germline): LGHNA, YNFKEQ. The CDR3 consists of 17 residues. Deletions cut 1 base from V and 0 bases from J, with 15 bases between. For the CDR3, the DNA is TGTGCCAGCAGCCAAGGTTTGAGGACGGGAGCTAACTATGGCTACACCTTC. This codes for CASSQGLRTGANYGYTF.

V is TRBV27 and J is TRBJ1-6; no clear D gene. V was pared by 8 bases and J by 10 bases, with 12 bases between. CDR1 and CDR2 (germline): MNHEY, SMNVEV (reference sequence). The CDR3 spans 12 residues. DNA for the CDR3: TGTGCCAGCGGAGATGCTCGCTCACCCCTCCACTTT. Protein: CASGDARSPLHF.

The chain links TRBV7-9 to TRBJ2-2; 7 bases line up with TRBD2. CDR1 and CDR2 (germline): SEHNR, FQNEAQ (reference sequence). Unmatched junction bases numbered 3, after V lost 8 bases and J lost 3 bases. This CDR3 is built from 13 residues. The CDR3 region has the DNA TGTGCCAGCTCCCGGGGGGACACCGGGGAGCTGTTTTTT. This gives the protein CASSRGDTGELFF.

This CDR3 reads CASSPGWGGEKLFF. CDR3 DNA: TGTGCCAGCAGCCCCGGCTGGGGTGGTGAAAAACTGTTTTTT. The rearrangement joins TRBV7-9 to TRBJ1-4; no clear D. Germline V gene lookup returns CDR1 SEHNR and CDR2 FQNEAQ (reference sequence). With 5 bases removed from V and 7 bases from J, the gap between germline ends came to 14 bases. This CDR3 region has 14 residues. The variable domain in full, completed from reference TRBV7-9 and TRBJ1-4, reads DTGVSQNPRHKITKRGQNVTFRCDPISEHNRLYWYRQTLGQGPEFLTYFQNEAQLEKSRLLSDRFSAERPKGSFSTLEIQRTEQGDSAMYLCASSPGWGGEKLFFGSGTQLSVL.

The chain is built from TRBV7-9 and TRBJ2-1, with no clear D. Trimming took 2 bases from V and 0 from J, leaving 11 bases between them. CDR1 is SEHNR and CDR2 is FQNEAQ in the germline V gene (reference sequence). The CDR3 totals 16 residues. CDR3 sequence (DNA): TGTGCCAGCAGCTTATTCGGCAGTCACTCCTACAATGAGCAGTTCTTC. It codes for CASSLFGSHSYNEQFF.

The V gene is TRBV9, the J gene TRBJ1-2; no clear D gene. Germline CDR1 and CDR2: SGDLS and YYNGEE. Trimming left V 0 bases short and J 4 bases short, with 16 bases between. The CDR3 runs 16 residues. In DNA, the CDR3 is TGTGCCAGCAGCGTAGAGGCGATAATAGGCTTCTATGGCTACACCTTC. It yields the protein CASSVEAIIGFYGYTF. Looking up the rest from reference TRBV9 and TRBJ1-2 gives the full variable domain: DSGVTQTPKHLITATGQRVTLRCSPRSGDLSVYWYQQSLDQGLQFLIQYYNGEERAKGNILERFSAQQFPDLHSELNLSSLELGDSALYFCASSVEAIIGFYGYTFGSGTRLTVV.